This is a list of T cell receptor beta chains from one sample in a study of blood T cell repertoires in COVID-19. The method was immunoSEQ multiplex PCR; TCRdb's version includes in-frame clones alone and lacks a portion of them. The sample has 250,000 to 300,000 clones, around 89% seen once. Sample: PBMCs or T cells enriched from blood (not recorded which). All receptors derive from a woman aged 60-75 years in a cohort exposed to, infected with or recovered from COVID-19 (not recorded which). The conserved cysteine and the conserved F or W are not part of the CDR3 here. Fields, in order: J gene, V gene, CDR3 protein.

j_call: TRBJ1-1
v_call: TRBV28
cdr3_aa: ASSLRITEAF

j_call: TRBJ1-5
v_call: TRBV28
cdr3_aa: ASRGQALRNNQPQH

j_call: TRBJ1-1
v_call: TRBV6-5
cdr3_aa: ASSWTRGDTEAF

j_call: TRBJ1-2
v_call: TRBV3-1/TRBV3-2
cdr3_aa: ASSQGDRFGGYT

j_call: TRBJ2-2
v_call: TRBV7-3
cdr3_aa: ASSKEALNTGELF

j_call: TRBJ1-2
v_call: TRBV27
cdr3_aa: ASSLAGTGDLADGYT

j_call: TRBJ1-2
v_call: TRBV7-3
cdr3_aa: ASSPSGTVGGYT

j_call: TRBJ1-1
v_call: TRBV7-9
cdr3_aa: ASSLDRNTEAF

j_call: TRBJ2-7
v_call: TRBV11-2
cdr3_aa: ASSSYRALAYEQY

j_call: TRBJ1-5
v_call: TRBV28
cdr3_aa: ASRKGAGYQPQH

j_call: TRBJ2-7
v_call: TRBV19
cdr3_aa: ASSRGQAYEQY

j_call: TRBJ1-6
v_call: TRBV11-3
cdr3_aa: ASSLGTEKNSPLH

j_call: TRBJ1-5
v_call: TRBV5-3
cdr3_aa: ARSLERQPQH

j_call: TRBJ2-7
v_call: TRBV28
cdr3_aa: ASSPGTRAYEQY

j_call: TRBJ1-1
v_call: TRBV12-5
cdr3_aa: ASGLAGQVNTEAF

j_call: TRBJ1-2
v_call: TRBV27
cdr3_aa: ASSPRLGAAGYT

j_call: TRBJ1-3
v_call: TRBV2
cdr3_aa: ASRDSGNTIY

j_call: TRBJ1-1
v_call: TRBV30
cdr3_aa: AWDRGGGTEAF

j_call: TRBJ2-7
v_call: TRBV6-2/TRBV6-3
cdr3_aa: ASSSPWSGRYEQY